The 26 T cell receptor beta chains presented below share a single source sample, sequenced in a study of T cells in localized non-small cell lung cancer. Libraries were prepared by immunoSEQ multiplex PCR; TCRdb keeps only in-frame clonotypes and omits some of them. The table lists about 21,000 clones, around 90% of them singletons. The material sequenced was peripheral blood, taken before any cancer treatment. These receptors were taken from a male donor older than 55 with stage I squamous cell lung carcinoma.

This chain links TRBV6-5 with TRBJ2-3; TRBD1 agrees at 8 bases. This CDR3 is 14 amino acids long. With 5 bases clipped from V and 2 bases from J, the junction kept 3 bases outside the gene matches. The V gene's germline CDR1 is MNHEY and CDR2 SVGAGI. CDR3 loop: CASSRTGNTDTQYF. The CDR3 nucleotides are TGTGCCAGCAGTCGGACAGGGAACACAGATACGCAGTATTTT.

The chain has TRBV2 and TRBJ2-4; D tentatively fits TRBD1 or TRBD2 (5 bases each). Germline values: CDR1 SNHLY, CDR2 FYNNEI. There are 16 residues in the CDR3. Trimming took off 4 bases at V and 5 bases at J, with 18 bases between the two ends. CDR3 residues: CASSAPRGTAQNIQYF. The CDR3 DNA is TGTGCCAGCAGTGCCCCCCGTGGGACGGCCCAAAACATTCAGTACTTC.

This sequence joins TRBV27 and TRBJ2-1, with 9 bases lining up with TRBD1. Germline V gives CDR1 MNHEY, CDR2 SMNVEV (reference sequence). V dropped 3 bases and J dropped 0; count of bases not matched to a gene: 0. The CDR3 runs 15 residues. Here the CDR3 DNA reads TGTGCCAGCAGTTTGGACAGGGGCTCCTACAATGAGCAGTTCTTC. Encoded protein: CASSLDRGSYNEQFF.

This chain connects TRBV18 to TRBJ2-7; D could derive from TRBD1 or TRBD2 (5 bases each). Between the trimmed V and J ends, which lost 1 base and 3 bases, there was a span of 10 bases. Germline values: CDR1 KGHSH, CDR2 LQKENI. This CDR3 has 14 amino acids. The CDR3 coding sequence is TGTGCCAGCTCACCACTCTCAGGGAGCTACGAGCAGTACTTC. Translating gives CASSPLSGSYEQYF.

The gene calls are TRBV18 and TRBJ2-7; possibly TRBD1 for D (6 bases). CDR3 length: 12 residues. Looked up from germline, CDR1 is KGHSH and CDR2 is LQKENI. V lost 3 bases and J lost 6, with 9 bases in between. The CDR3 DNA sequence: TGTGCCAGCTCACCCAACAGGGCCGAGCAGTACTTC. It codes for CASSPNRAEQYF.

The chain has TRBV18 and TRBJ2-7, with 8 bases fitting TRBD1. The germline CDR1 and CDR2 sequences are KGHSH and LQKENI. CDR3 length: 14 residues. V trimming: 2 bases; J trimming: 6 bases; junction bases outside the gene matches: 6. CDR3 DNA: TGTGCCAGCTCACCAAGCCAGGGGGCGGGCGAGCAGTACTTC. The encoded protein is CASSPSQGAGEQYF.

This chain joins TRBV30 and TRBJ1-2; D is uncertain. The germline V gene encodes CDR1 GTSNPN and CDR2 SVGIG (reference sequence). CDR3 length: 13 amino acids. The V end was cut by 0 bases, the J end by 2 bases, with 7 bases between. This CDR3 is CAWSVLLNYGYTF. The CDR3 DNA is TGTGCCTGGAGTGTACTATTGAACTATGGCTACACCTTC.

The CDR3 reads CASNVDGNTEAFF. CDR3 bases: TGTGCCAGCAATGTCGACGGGAACACTGAAGCTTTCTTT. The J gene is TRBJ1-1, the V gene TRBV5-6; D is ambiguous. Trimming took off 6 bases at V and 1 base at J, with 10 bases between the two ends. CDR3 size: 13 residues. CDR1 and CDR2 from the germline V gene are SGHDT and YYEEEE.

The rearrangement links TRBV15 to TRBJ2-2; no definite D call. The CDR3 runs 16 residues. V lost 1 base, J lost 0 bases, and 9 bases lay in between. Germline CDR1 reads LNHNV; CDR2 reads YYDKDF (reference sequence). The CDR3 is CATSRVPTTNTGELFF. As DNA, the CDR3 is TGTGCCACCAGCAGAGTCCCCACTACGAACACCGGGGAGCTGTTTTTT. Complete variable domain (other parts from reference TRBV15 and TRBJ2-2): DAMVIQNPRYQVTQFGKPVTLSCSQTLNHNVMYWYQQKSSQAPKLLFHYYDKDFNNEADTPDNFQSRRPNTSFCFLDIRSPGLGDTAMYLCATSRVPTTNTGELFFGEGSRLTVL.

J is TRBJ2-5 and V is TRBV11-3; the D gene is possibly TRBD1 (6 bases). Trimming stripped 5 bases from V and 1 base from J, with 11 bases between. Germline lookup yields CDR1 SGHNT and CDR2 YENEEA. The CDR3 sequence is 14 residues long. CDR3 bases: TGTGCCAGCAGCCCCGGGACATCCCAAGAGACCCAGTACTTC. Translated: CASSPGTSQETQYF.

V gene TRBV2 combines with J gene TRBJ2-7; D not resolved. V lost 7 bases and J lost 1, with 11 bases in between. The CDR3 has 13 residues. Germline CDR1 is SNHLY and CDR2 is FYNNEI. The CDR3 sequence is CASNLGESYEQYF. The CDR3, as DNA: TGTGCCAGCAATTTGGGTGAGTCCTACGAGCAGTACTTC.

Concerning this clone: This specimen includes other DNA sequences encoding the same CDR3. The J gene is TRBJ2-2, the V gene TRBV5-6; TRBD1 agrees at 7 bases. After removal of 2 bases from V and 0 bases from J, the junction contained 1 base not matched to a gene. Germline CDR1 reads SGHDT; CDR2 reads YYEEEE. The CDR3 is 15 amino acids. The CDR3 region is CASSLGGTNTGELFF. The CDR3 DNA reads TGTGCCAGCAGCTTAGGGGGCACGAACACCGGGGAGCTGTTTTTT.

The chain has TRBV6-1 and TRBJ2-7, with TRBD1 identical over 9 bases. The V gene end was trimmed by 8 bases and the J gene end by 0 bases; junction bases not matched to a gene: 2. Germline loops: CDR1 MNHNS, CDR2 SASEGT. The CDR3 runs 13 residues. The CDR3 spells CASGDRASYEQYF. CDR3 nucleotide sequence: TGTGCCAGCGGGGACAGGGCCTCCTACGAGCAGTACTTC.

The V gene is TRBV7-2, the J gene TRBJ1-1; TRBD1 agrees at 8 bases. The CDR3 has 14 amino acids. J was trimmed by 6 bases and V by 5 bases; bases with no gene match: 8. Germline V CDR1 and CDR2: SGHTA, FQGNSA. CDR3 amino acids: CASSPRDRGAEAFF. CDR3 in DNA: TGTGCCAGCAGCCCACGAGACAGGGGAGCTGAAGCTTTCTTT.

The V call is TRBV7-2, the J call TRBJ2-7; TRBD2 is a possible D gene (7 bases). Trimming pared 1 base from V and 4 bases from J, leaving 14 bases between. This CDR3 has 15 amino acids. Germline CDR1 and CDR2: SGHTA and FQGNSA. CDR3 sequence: CASSLGDGGLYEQYF. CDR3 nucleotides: TGTGCCAGCAGCTTAGGCGACGGGGGGCTTTACGAGCAGTACTTC.

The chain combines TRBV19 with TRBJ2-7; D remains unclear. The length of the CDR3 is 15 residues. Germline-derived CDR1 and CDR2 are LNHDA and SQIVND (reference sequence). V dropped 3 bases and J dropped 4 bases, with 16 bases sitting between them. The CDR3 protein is CASSISILTLYEQYF. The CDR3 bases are TGTGCCAGTAGTATCTCGATCCTCACCCTGTACGAGCAGTACTTC. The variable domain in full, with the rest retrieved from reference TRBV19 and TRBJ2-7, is DGGITQSPKYLFRKEGQNVTLSCEQNLNHDAMYWYRQDPGQGLRLIYYSQIVNDFQKGDIAEGYSVSREKKESFPLTVTSAQKNPTAFYLCASSISILTLYEQYFGPGTRLTVT.

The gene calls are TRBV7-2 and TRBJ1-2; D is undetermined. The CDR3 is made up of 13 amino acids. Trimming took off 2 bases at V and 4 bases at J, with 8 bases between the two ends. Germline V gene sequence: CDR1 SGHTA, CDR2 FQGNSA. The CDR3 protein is CASSLMGFYGYTF. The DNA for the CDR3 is TGTGCCAGCAGCTTAATGGGTTTCTATGGCTACACCTTC.

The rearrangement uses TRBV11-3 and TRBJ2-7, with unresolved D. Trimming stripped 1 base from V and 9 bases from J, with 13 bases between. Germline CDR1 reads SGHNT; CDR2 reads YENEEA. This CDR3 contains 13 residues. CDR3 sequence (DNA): TGTGCCAGCAGCTTAGGGCCTCTCACGAGGCAGTACTTC. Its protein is CASSLGPLTRQYF.

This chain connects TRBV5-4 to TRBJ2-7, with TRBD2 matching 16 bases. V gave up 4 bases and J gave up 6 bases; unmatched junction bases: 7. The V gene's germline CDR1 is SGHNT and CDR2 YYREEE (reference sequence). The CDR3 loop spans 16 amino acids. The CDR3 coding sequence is TGTGCCAGCAGCGCGGGGACTAGCGGGGGGGCGGCCGAGCAGTACTTC. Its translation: CASSAGTSGGAAEQYF.

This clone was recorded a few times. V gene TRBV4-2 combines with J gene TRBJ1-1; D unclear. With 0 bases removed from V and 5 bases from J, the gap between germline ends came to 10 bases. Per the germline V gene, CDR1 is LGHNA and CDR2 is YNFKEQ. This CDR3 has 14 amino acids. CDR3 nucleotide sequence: TGTGCCAGCAGCCAAGAGACACAAGGGACTGAAGCTTTCTTT. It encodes CASSQETQGTEAFF.

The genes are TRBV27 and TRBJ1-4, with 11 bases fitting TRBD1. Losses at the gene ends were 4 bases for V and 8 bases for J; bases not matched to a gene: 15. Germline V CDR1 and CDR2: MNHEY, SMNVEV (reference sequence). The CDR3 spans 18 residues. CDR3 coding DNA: TGTGCCAGCAGTTCTGCTATGGGACAGGGGGGAGGATGGGAAAAACTGTTTTTT. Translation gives CASSSAMGQGGGWEKLFF.

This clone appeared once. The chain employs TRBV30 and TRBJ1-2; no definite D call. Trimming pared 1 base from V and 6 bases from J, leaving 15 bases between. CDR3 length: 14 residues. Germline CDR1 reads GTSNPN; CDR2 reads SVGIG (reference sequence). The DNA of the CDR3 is TGTGCCTGGAGTGACCCCGGCCGGGCTGATGGCTACACCTTC. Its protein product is CAWSDPGRADGYTF.

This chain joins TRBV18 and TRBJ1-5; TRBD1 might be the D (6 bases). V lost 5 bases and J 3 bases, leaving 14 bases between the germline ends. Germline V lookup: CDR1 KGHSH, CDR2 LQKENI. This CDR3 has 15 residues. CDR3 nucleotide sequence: TGTGCCAGCTCAGTGTCGACAGGCCCCAATCAGCCCCAGCATTTT. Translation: CASSVSTGPNQPQHF. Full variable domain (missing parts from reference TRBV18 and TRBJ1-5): NAGVMQNPRHLVRRRGQEARLRCSPMKGHSHVYWYRQLPEEGLKFMVYLQKENIIDESGMPKERFSAEFPKEGPSILRIQQVVRGDSAAYFCASSVSTGPNQPQHFGDGTRLSIL.

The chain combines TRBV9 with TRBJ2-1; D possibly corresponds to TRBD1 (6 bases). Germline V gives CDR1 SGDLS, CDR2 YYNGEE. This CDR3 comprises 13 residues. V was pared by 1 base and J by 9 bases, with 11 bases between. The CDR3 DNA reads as TGTGCCAGCAGCGTACAAGCAGGGGTTGAGCAGTTCTTC. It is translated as CASSVQAGVEQFF.

The DNA of the CDR3 is TGTGCCAGTAGTCACCACAGGAACACTGAAGCTTTCTTT. Residues: CASSHHRNTEAFF. This rearrangement joins TRBV19 to TRBJ1-1; no clear D gene. Germline lookup yields CDR1 LNHDA and CDR2 SQIVND (reference sequence). The V end was cut by 5 bases, the J end by 1 base, with 8 bases between. This CDR3 region has 13 residues.

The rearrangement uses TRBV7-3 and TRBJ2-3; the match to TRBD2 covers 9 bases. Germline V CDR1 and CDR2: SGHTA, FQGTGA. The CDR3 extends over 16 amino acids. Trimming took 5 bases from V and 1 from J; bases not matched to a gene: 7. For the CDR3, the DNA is TGTGCCAGCAGCCCCGGGGTAGCGGGGGGCACAGATACGCAGTATTTT. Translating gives CASSPGVAGGTDTQYF.